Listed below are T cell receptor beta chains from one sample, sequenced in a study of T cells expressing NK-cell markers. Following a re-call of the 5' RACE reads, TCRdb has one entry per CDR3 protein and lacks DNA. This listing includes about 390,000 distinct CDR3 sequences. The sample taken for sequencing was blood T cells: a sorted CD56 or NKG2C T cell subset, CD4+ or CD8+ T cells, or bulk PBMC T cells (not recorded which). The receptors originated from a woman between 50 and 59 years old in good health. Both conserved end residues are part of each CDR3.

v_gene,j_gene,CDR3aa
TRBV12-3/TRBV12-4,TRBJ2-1,CASSPGQDIRSYNEQFF
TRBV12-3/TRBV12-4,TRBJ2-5,CASSLGPETQYF
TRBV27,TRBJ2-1,CATGTANNEQFF
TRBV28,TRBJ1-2,CASTRFYGYTF
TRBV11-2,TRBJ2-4,CASSLDWKNIQYF
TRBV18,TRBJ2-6,CASSPPSGANVLTF
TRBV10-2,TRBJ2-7,CASTYRTGLEQYF
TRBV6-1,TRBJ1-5,CASSARDRGLRQPQHF
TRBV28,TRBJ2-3,CASSWGRNTQYF
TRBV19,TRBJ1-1,CASSVQGMNTEAFF
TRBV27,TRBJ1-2,CASSLLGQGRSYGYTF
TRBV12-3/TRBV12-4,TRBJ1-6,CASREQGSSPLHF
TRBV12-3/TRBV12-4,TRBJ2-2,CASSRDTGYGGELFF
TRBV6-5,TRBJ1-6,CASRLSQKSGSPLHF
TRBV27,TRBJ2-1,CASSPEGISNEQFF
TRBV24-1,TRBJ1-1,CATSDLRFGDTEAFF
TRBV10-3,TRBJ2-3,CAISEISFSKDTQYF
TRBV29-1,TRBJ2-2,CSGDLGNTGELFF
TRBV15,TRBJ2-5,CATSRVSLSETQYF
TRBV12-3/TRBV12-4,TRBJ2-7,CASSLTAGGTKQYF
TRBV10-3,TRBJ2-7,CAISERTGGYEQYF
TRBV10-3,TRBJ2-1,CAIRVAGNSYNEQFF
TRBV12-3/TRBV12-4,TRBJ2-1,CASNLDLQIYNEQFF
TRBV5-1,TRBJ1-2,CASSSASTGLRYGYTF
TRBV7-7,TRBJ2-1,CASSLPPYLLADSNEQFF
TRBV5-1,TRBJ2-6,CASSRDRNSGANVLTF
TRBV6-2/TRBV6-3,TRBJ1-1,CASSSQRNTEAFF
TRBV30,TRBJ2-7,CAWAGRTYEQYF
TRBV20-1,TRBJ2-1,CSARPGGLNEQFF
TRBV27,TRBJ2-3,CASRRPPRVGGLGDTQYF
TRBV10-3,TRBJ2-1,CAIGLAGVVYNEQFF
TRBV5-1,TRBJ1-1,CASSPGFGVYTEAFF
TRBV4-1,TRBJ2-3,CASSQEGEWLGTDTQYF
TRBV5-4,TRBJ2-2,CASSSRGLAGAGELFF
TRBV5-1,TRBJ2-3,CASSLAGGGRTDTQYF
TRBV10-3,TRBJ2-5,CAISGGSQETQYF
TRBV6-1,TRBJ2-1,CASGGLVRFNEQFF
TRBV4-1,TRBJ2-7,CASSPPPVGLYEQYF
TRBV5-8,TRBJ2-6,CASTQLGANVLTF